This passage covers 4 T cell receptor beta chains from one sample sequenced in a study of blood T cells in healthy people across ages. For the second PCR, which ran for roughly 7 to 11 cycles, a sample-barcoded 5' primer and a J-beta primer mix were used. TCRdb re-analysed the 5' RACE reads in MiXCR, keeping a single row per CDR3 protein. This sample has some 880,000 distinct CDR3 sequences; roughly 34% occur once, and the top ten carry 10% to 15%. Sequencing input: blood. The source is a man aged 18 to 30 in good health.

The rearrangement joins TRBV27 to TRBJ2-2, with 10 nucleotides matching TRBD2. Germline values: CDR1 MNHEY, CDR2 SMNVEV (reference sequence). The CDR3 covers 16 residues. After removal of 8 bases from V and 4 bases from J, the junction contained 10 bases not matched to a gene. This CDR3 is CASGPGLADATGELFF. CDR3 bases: TGTGCCAGCGGACCAGGACTAGCGGACGCCACCGGGGAGCTGTTTTTT.

The CDR3 loop reads CASRTTVNTGELFF. DNA of the CDR3: TGTGCCAGCAGGACTACCGTGAACACCGGGGAGCTGTTTTTT. The chain uses TRBV2 and TRBJ2-2; a weak D match, TRBD2 (5 bases). V gave up 6 bases and J gave up 1 base, with 9 bases separating them. CDR1 is SNHLY and CDR2 is FYNNEI in the germline V gene. CDR3 length equals 14 residues.

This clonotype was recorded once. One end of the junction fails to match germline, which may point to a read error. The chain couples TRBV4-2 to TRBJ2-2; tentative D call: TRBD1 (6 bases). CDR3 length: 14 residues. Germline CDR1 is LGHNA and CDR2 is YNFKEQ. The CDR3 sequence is CTSSQETGSGELFF. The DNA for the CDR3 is TGTACCAGCAGCCAAGAGACAGGTTCCGGGGAGCTGTTTTTT.

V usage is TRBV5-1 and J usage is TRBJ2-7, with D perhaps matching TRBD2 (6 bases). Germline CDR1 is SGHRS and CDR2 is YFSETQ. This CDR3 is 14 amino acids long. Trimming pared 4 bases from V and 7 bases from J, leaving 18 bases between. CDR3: CASSVAGGDNEQYF. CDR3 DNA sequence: TGCGCCAGCAGCGTGGCCGGGGGAGACAATGAGCAGTACTTC.